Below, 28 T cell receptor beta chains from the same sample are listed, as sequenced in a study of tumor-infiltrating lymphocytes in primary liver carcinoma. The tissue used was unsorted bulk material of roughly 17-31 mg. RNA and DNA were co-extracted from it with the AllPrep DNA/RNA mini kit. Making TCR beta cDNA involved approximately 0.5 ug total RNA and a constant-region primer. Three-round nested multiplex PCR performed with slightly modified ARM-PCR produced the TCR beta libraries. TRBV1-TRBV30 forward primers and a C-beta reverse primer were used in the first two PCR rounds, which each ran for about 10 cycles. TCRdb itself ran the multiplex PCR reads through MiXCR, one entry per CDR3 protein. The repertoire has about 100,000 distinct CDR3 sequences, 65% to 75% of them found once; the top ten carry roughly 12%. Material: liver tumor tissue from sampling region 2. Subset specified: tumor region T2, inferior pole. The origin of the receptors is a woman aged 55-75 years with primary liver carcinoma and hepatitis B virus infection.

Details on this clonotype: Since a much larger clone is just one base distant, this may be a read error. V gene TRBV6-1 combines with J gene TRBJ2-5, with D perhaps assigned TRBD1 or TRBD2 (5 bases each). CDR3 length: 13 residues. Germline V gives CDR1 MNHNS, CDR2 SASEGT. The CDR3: CASRSPGPESQYF. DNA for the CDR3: TGTGCCAGCAGAAGCCCGGGGCCAGAGTCCCAGTACTTC.

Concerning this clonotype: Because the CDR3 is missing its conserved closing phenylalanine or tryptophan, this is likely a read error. The CDR3 sequence is CNAGQGDQPQHS. The CDR3 region has the DNA TGCAACGCGGGACAGGGAGATCAGCCCCAGCATTCT. J is TRBJ1-5 and V is TRBV29-1, with TRBD1 matching over 9 bases. The CDR3 is made up of 12 amino acids. Germline values: CDR1 SQVTM, CDR2 ANQGSEA.

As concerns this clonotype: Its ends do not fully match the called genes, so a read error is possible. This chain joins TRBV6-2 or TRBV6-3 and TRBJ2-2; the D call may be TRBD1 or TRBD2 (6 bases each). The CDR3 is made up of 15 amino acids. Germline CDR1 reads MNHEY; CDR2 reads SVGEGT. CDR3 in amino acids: CASRNGGGVARELFF. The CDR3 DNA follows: TGTGCCAGCAGAAACGGAGGGGGTGTTGCCAGGGAGCTGTTCTTT.

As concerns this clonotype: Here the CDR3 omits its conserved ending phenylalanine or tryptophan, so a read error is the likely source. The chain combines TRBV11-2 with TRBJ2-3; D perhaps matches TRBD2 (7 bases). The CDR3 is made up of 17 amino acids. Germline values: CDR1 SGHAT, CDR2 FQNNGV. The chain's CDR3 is CASSLGGLTYTSDMQYS. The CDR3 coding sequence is TGTGCTAGCAGCTTAGGGGGACTAACGTACACGTCAGATATGCAGTATTCT.

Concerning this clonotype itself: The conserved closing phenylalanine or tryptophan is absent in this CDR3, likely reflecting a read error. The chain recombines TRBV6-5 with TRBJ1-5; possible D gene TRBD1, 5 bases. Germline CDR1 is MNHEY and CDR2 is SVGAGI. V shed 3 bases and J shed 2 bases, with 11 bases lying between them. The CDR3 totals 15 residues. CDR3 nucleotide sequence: TGTGCCAGCAGTTATCGGGGACGAGGCAATCAGCCCCAGCATTCT. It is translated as CASSYRGRGNQPQHS.

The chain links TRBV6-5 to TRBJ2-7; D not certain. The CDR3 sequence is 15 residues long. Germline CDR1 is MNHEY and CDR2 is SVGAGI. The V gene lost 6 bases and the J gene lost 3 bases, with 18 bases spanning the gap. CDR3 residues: CASSAVAEGYYEQYF. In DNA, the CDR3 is TGTGCCAGCAGCGCGGTGGCGGAAGGATACTACGAGCAGTACTTC.

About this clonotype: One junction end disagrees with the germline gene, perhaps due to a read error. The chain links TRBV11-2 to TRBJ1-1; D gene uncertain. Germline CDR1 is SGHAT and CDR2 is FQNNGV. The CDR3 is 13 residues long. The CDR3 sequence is CASGLGLNTEAIF. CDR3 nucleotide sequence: TGTGCCAGCGGCCTAGGGCTGAACACTGAAGCTATCTTT.

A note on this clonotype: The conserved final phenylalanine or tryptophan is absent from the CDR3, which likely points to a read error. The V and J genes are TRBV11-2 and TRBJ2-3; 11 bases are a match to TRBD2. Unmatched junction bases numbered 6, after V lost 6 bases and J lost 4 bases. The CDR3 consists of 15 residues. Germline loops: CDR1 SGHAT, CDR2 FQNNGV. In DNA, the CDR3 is TGTGCCAGCAGTCCCGGACTAGCGGGCCCAGATACGCAGTATTGT. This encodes CASSPGLAGPDTQYC.

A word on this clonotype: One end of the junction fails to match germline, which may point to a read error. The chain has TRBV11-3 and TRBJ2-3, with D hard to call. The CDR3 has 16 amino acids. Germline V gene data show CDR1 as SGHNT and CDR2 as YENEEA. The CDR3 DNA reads TGTGCCAGCAGCCCCCGATATGGGTCAAGCAAAGATACGCAGTATTTT. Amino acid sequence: CASSPRYGSSKDTQYF.

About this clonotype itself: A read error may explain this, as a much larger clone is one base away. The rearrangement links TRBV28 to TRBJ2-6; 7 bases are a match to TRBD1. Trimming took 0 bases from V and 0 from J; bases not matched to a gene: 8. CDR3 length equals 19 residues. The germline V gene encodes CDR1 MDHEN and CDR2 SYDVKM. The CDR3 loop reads CASSLWAGTVSSGANVLTF. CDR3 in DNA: TGTGCCAGCAGTTTATGGGCCGGGACAGTCAGCTCTGGGGCCAACGTCCTGACTTTC. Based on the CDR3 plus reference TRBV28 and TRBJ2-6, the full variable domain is DVKVTQSSRYLVKRTGEKVFLECVQDMDHENMFWYRQDPGLGLRLIYFSYDVKMKEKGDIPEGYSVSREKKERFSLILESASTNQTSMYLCASSLWAGTVSSGANVLTFGAGSRLTVL.

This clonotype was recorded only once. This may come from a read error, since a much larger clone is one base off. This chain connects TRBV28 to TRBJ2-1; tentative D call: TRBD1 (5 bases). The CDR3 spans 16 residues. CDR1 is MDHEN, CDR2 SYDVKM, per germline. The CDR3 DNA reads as TGTGCCAGCAGTTTACCGACAGCAAGCTCCTACAATGAGCAGTTATTC. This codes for CASSLPTASSYNEQLF.

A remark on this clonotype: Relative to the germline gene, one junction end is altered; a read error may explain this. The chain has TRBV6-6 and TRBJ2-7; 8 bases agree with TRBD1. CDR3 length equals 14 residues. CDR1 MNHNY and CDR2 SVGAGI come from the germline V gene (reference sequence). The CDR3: CAGSYGQGTYEHYF. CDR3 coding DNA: TGTGCCGGCAGTTACGGACAGGGAACCTACGAGCATTACTTC.

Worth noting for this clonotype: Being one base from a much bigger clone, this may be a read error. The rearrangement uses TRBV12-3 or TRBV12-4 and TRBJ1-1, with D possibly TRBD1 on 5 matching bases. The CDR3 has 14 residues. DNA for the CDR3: TGTGCCCCCCCCGGGGCAGATATGAAGACTGAAGCTTTCTTT. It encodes CAPPGADMKTEAFF.

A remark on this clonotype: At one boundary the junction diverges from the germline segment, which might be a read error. Here the CDR3 DNA reads TGTGCCAGCAACCAAGTTAGAGCTACAGATACGCAGTATTTT. This translates into CASNQVRATDTQYF. The rearrangement joins TRBV4-2 to TRBJ2-3, with unresolved D. Germline V gene data show CDR1 as LGHNA and CDR2 as YNFKEQ. This CDR3 has 14 residues.

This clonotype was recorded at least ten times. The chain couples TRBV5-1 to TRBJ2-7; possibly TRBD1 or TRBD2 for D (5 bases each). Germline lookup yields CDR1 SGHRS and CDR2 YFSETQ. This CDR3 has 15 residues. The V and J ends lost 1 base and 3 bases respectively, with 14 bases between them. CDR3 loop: CASSLRDVSGYEQYF. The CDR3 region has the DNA TGCGCCAGCAGCTTGAGGGACGTATCGGGCTACGAGCAGTACTTC.

CDR3 DNA: TGTGCCAGCAGCCAAGTAGGGGGTAGTGAAAAACTGTTTTTT. Translated: CASSQVGGSEKLFF. The chain carries TRBV4-2 and TRBJ1-4, with a weak D call TRBD1 (6 bases). Germline lookup yields CDR1 LGHNA and CDR2 YNFKEQ. The germline V and J ends were trimmed by 1 base and 7 bases, with 10 bases remaining between them. The CDR3 extends over 14 amino acids.

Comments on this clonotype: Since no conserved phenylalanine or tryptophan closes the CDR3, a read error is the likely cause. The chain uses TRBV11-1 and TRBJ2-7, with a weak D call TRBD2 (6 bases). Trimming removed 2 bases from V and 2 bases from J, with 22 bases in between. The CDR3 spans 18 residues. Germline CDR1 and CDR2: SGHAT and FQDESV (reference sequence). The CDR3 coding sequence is TGTGCCAGCAGCTTAAGGCGGACGACTAGTGGGAGACCCTACGAGCAGTACCTC. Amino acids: CASSLRRTTSGRPYEQYL.

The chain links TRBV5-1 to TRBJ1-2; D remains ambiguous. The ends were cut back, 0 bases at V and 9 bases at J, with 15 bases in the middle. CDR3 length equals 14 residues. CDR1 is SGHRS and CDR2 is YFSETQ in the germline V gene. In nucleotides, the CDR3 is TGCGCCAGCAGCTTGGACTCCCAGGATTATAGCTACACCTTC. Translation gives CASSLDSQDYSYTF.

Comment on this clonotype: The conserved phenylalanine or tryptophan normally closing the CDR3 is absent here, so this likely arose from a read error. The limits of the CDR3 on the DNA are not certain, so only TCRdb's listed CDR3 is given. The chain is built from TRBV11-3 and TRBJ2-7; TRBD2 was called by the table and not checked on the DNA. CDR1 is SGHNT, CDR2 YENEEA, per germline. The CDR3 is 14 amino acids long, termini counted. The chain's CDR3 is CASSLSGWEHDQYL.

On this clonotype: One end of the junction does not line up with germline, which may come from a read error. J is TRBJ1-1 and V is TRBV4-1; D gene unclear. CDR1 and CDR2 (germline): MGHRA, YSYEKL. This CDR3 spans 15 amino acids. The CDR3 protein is CARSLSGQWDTEAFF. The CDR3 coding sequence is TGTGCCAGGAGCCTATCCGGGCAGTGGGACACTGAAGCTTTCTTT.

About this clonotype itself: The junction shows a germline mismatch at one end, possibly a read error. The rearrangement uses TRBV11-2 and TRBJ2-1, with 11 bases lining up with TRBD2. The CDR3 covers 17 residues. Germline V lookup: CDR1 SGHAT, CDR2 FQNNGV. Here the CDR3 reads CAISLGLVAGGQNDQFF. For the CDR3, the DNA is TGTGCCATCAGCTTAGGTCTGGTAGCGGGAGGGCAGAATGACCAGTTCTTC.

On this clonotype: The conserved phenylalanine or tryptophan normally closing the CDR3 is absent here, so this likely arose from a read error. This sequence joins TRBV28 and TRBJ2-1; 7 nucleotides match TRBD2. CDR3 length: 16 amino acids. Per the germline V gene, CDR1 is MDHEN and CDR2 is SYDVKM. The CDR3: CASSSLGRETYNEQFI. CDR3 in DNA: TGTGCCAGTAGTTCCCTAGGGCGGGAGACTTACAATGAGCAGTTCATC.

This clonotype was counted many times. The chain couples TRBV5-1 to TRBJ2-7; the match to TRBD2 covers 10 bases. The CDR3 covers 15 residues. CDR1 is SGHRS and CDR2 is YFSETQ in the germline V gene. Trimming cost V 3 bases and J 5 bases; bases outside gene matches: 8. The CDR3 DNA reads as TGCGCCAGCAGCTCAGGGACTAGCGTCGGTCACGAGCAGTACTTC. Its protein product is CASSSGTSVGHEQYF.

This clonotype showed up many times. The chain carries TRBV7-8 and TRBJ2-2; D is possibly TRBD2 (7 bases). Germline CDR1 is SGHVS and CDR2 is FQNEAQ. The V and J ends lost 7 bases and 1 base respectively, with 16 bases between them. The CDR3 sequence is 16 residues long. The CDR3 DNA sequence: TGTGCCAGCATCCCAGGAGGGGGGGGGAACACCGGGGAGCTGTTTTTT. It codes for CASIPGGGGNTGELFF.

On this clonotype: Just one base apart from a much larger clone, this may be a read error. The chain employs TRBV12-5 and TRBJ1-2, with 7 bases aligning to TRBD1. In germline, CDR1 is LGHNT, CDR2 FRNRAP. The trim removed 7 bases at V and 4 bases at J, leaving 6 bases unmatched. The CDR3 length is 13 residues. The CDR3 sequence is CASVRDSFYGYTF. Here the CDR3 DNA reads TGTGCTAGTGTACGGGACAGCTTCTATGGCTACACCTTC. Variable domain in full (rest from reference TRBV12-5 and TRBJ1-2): DARVTQTPRHKVTEMGQEVTMRCQPILGHNTVFWYRQTMMQGLELLAYFRNRAPLDDSGMPKDRFSAEMPDATLATLKIQPSEPRDSAVYFCASVRDSFYGYTFGSGTRLTVV.

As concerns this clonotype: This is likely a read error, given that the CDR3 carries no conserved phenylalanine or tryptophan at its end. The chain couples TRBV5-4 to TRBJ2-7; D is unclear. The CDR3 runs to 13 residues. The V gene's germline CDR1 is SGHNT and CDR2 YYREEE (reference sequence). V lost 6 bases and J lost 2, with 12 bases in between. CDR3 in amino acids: CASNYGRTYEQYL. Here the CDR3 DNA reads TGTGCCAGCAACTATGGACGGACCTACGAGCAGTACCTC.

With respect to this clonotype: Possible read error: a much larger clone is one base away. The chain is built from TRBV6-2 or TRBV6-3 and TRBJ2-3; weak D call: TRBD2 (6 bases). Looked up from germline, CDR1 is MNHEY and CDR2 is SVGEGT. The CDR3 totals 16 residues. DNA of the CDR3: TGTGTCAGCAGTTACGGGCCCGGGAGAGGCACAGATACGCAGTATTTT. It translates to CVSSYGPGRGTDTQYF.

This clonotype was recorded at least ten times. CDR3 loop: CASKTISSGRVPYNEQFF. CDR3 DNA: TGTGCCAGCAAAACGATCTCTAGCGGGAGAGTACCCTACAATGAGCAGTTCTTC. The chain joins TRBV28 to TRBJ2-1; TRBD2 matches 10 bases. Germline CDR1 reads MDHEN; CDR2 reads SYDVKM. The CDR3 spans 18 residues. The J segment lost 2 bases and the V segment lost 7 bases, leaving 14 bases of the junction unmatched.